A single TCR beta chain is shown here with its context. This clone's antigen is unknown. Per-nucleotide qualities are absent, and no much larger clonotype sits a single base away. Per the germline V gene, SGHVS is the CDR1 and FQNEAQ is the CDR2. V is trimmed back by 1 base and J by 4 bases, and the junction contains 7 bases that no gene match accounts for. Including the terminal cysteine and phenylalanine, the CDR3 comprises 15 residues. Only the CDR3 portion is preserved as DNA: 45 bases, with reading frame beginning at the first base. The sample's time point label is to be understood as: baseline before first vaccination. The vaccinee samples were drawn from two UK trials, COV001 and COV002, one of which was a single-blind randomized controlled phase 2/3 trial testing AZD1222 (ChAdOx1 nCoV-19) in healthy adults. For TCRbeta chain sequencing, PBMC samples were collected from trial participants at day 0 and at day 28 after the second dose.

These data originate in a study of T cell responses to AZD1222 COVID-19 vaccine (dated by TCRdb to about 2021). For the wider study: AZD1222 recipients whose second dose came at about 4 weeks and those whose second dose came at about 12 weeks were combined into one group, since spike-specific TCR depth and breadth did not differ between the two schedules. TCR sequencing was performed for roughly 250 trial participants, of whom about 200 were given two doses of AZD1222 and around 25 were given two doses of MenACWY control vaccine. Trial participants were enrolled by age into 18-55, 56-69 and 70-plus year subgroups, with around 150, 28 and 57 TCR-sequenced participants respectively.

The investigation overall reported the following: In the small 56-69-year group, the increase in depth fell short of significance, most likely because of low power. Participants were mostly white British and included more females than males, and it was suggested by the authors that clonal diversity may have been underestimated. Epitopes outside the regions mutated in the B.1.351 and B.1.1.7 variants were reportedly recognized by nearly half of the unique spike-specific TCRs. The vaccine-associated CD4 TCRs covered the entire spike protein, and the dominant responses fell in regions 160-218 and 743-854. After two AZD1222 doses, spike-specific TCR breadth and depth were significantly higher than at day 0 and than in MenACWY recipients. Because no day 14 peak-response samples were available, the repertoires could be characterized only after the peak T cell response. Conclusions about previously exposed vaccinees are limited because only a handful of AZD1222 recipients were SARS-CoV-2 seropositive at baseline.

The CDR3 regions of human TCRbeta chains were analyzed by immunosequencing. On the authors' methods: TCRs in the repertoires were compared against a reference library of SARS-CoV-2-specific TCRs that had been generated with the MIRA antigen-specificity platform. Breadth meant the fraction of unique TCRs that were SARS-CoV-2-associated, whereas depth meant the fraction of total T cells that were SARS-CoV-2-associated. Using the MIRA data, each spike-specific TCR was mapped to the spike region that the TCR reacts to and placed in a CD4 or CD8 class. Log10-transformed breadth and depth values were compared by one-way ANOVA with Sidak's multiple comparisons tests. What TCRdb holds here is the immuneACCESS table cut down to in-frame rearrangements. Part of the clones is not present; checked against another copy, under half of the missing clones reflect an unresolved V gene, and the others are unexplained. The V and J calls and clone size are taken from that table; D and trimming were inferred from the DNA. The sample records roughly 93,000 clones, almost 90% of which are singletons. Jointly, the top ten make up roughly 24% of the sample.

This sequence originates from an adult in good health. Sequenced here: peripheral blood, sampled on day 0 of AZD1222 vaccination. This sequence uses TRBV7-8 and TRBJ2-7; 7 central bases correspond to TRBD1. In nucleotide form, the sequence is TGTGCCAGCAGCTTAGAGGTAGGGGGCGGGTACGAGCAGTACTTC. Its product reads: CASSLEVGGGYEQYF. The reference TRBV7-8 and TRBJ2-7 proteins fill in what lies around the CDR3, so the full variable domain reads GAGVSQSPRYKVAKRGQDVALRCDPISGHVSLFWYQQALGQGPEFLTYFQNEAQLDKSGLPSDRFFAERPEGSVSTLKIQRTQQEDSAVYLCASSLEVGGGYEQYFGPGTRLTVT.